A selection of T cell receptor beta chains follows, all from one sample in a study of neurological immune-mediated disorders. TCRdb recomputed calls from the 5' RACE reads with MiXCR, one row per CDR3 protein. The sample lists some 38,000 distinct CDR3 sequences, about 3.3% occurring once. Sequences were obtained from PBMCs. The receptors stem from a woman aged 60-75 years with multiple sclerosis. Each CDR3 is given without its conserved first and last residue.

TRBV20-1	TRBJ1-2	SASRLGGQGGYT
TRBV7-9	TRBJ2-1	ASSLDNEQF
TRBV19	TRBJ1-5	ASTGGNQPQH
TRBV5-1	TRBJ1-1	ASSLGFEGANTEAF
TRBV7-9	TRBJ1-1	ASSTTGANTEAF
TRBV14	TRBJ1-2	ASSQVRLYGYT
TRBV5-1	TRBJ2-2	ASSLSAGANTGELF
TRBV20-1	TRBJ2-3	SARDQQGVTDTQY
TRBV3-1	TRBJ1-2	ASSPSRETNYGYT
TRBV18	TRBJ1-1	ASSPGRSNTEAF
TRBV27	TRBJ1-2	ASRGLQGQYGYT
TRBV15	TRBJ1-1	ATSRAGTRGQTEAF
TRBV6-5	TRBJ2-7	ASSSLREQY
TRBV15	TRBJ2-2	ATSSRGGADTGELF
TRBV5-1	TRBJ1-4	ASRRASSLDEKLF
TRBV20-1	TRBJ1-1	SARGGTEAF
TRBV10-3	TRBJ1-2	AIMGGDYGYT
TRBV5-1	TRBJ2-1	ASSLRLAGGDEQF
TRBV10-2	TRBJ1-2	ASSEAGTSGYT
TRBV29-1	TRBJ1-1	SGDRTNTEAF
TRBV10-1	TRBJ2-1	ASSESGANNEQF
TRBV10-2	TRBJ1-1	ASKENTEAF
TRBV7-6	TRBJ2-5	ASSSPLAGYETQY
TRBV20-1	TRBJ1-1	SARDYQGRGTEAF
TRBV5-1	TRBJ1-2	ASSSGQANYGYT
TRBV20-1	TRBJ2-5	SAPLRGGALETQY
TRBV6-2/TRBV6-3	TRBJ2-4	ASTGTGTAKNIQY
TRBV19	TRBJ2-1	ASRRGGGANEQF
TRBV7-9	TRBJ2-3	ASSLGQSTDTQY
TRBV5-1	TRBJ2-3	ASSAPAGGTDTQY
TRBV6-6	TRBJ1-4	ASSYLGGEKLF
TRBV20-1	TRBJ2-5	SAGTVRGGIRETQY
TRBV5-1	TRBJ2-1	ASSLKRGARNEQF
TRBV7-6	TRBJ1-2	ASSPPGTAAGYT
TRBV5-1	TRBJ2-1	ASSSGLAGALGEQF
TRBV20-1	TRBJ2-5	SASGGPETQY
TRBV5-5	TRBJ1-4	ASSLSPGGDEKLF
TRBV20-1	TRBJ2-3	SARQGKTDTQY
TRBV5-1	TRBJ2-2	ASSSVPPAGELF
TRBV5-1	TRBJ1-1	ASRTLGTADEAF